This T cell receptor beta chain is from a study of cytotoxic CD8 clonotypes in ibrutinib-treated CLL (dated by TCRdb to the early 2020s). Turning to the overall study: The cohort was composed of approximately 11 relapsed/refractory and about 16 treatment-naive patients; IGHV unmutated status was identified in 17 patients. Response samples were obtained after a median of around eleven months of treatment, with a range of about 6 to 40 months. Partial responses were observed in 24 patients and complete responses in 2; after a median follow-up of 68 months, remission was maintained in 15 or so patients and progression was observed in about twelve. Of the roughly 79 people in the trial, about two dozen had longitudinal samples available. Cryopreserved peripheral blood mononuclear cells were obtained prior to treatment, at the time of response, and at either disease progression or sustained remission. Samples averaged 255,043 productive templates and tens of thousands of productive rearrangements. On the study overall, not on this receptor specifically: Sampling times were not matched between patients in sustained remission and patients whose disease was progressing, and lymph node repertoires were not examined. Baseline clonality exceeded that of age-matched healthy donors and correlated strongly with circulating CD8+ T-cell counts. Clonality rose at ibrutinib response, remained stable during sustained remission, and dropped back toward baseline at progression. Public clonotypes were rare and either shrank or stayed stable during treatment, and the rise in clonality at ibrutinib response reflected expansion of private clonotypes.

Turning to this clone: The clone's antigen remains unknown. No much larger clone exists at a distance of one base, and base qualities are not known.

For TCR beta library preparation, roughly 2.1 micrograms of genomic DNA was extracted from cryopreserved PBMCs. Longitudinal blood samples from CLL patients on ibrutinib monotherapy were analyzed using high-throughput TCR beta sequencing. The patients took part in an open-label, single-center phase 2 trial of ibrutinib monotherapy. CDR1 and CDR2 were assigned from the germline V gene as SQVTM and ANQGSEA. V sheds 2 bases and J sheds 3 bases, leaving 16 bases between their ends. Reading from cysteine to phenylalanine, the CDR3 counts 15 amino acids. The sequence is cut down to CDR3 DNA, 45 bases in frame from base 1. Each clonotype received, on average, about 10x coverage in deep resolution sequencing performed on a MiSeq, where the target depth lay between 1 in 1 million and 1 in 200,000 T cells. TCR beta libraries were generated with the immunoSEQ hsTCRB Kit. As for how the authors treated the data: ImmunoSEQ Data Assistant and ImmunoSEQ Analyzer were used for data analysis, and V, D and J genes were assigned according to IMGT definitions. Clonality, which ranges from 0 to 1, was calculated as one minus the normalized Shannon entropy of productive rearrangement frequencies. Only overrepresented clonotypes making up at least 0.05% of the repertoire of each patient were included in the public clonotype analysis. Fewer than 15 age-matched healthy donor repertoires from immuneACCESS served as clonality controls. TCRdb provides this immuneACCESS table in a form limited to in-frame rearrangements. Some clones are lacking; in checked studies, under half of them reflect an unresolved V gene, and why the rest are absent is not known. The V and J calls and clone size are taken from that table; D and trimming were inferred from the DNA. The sample table contains under 15,000 clones; only one count was recorded for 64% of them. The ten largest clones take up roughly 40% of the sample.

This clonotype was sampled from a human donor with chronic lymphocytic leukemia. Sample: PBMCs, taken before ibrutinib treatment. The chain joins TRBV29-1 to TRBJ1-2, with TRBD1 perhaps the D gene, on 6 matching bases. CDR3 reads: CSVEIRFGGYYGYTF. DNA sequence: TGCAGCGTTGAAATCCGTTTTGGGGGCTACTATGGCTACACCTTC. Supplemented by the reference TRBV29-1 and TRBJ1-2 proteins around the CDR3, the complete variable domain is SAVISQKPSRDICQRGTSLTIQCQVDSQVTMMFWYRQQPGQSLTLIATANQGSEATYESGFVIDKFPISRPNLTFSTLTVSNMSPEDSSIYLCSVEIRFGGYYGYTFGSGTRLTVV.